Sequencing of this TCR beta chain was carried out in a study of cytomegalovirus exposure and HLA in healthy donors. For the study at large: The approximately 120 validation repertoires, a later analysis reported, used the same platform as the approximately 630 first-cohort repertoires. Broader study findings: In vitro testing confirmed a few CMV-associated chains as specific for CMV antigens. First-cohort TCR clusters were later found to tend to co-occur in the approximately 110 validation repertoires.

The V gene lost 2 bases and the J gene lost 3 bases, with 13 bases spanning the gap. Per germline, CDR1 SGHDN and CDR2 FVKESK. This CDR3 is 15 amino acids long. Comment on this clone: No antigen is known for it.

Produced via immunoSEQ multiplex PCR; TCRdb's table is partial and in-frame only. The data contain a few hundred thousand clones, around nine tenths of them singletons. The sequencing sample was made of PBMCs. The TCR comes from a woman aged 18-29 years in good health and CMV-seronegative. The chain links TRBV14 to TRBJ1-2, with D unclear. CDR3 nucleotides: TGTGCCAGCAGCCAATTATCGGGAGGGTACTATGGCTACACCTTC. It is translated as CASSQLSGGYYGYTF.